The rows below give T cell receptor beta chains drawn from one sample of a study of T cells in Graves' hyperthyroidism and ophthalmopathy. TCRdb itself ran the multiplex PCR reads through MiXCR, one entry per CDR3 protein. The sample gives about 380,000 distinct CDR3 sequences, approximately 13% of which show up once; roughly 9.6% is in the top ten. Sequencing used blood. The receptors here all came from a woman in her sixties with Graves' hyperthyroidism. The CDR3 runs from the conserved cysteine through the conserved F or W. D genes are given only for firm matches. The size entry is marked missing in some rows and otherwise reads once, few, many or a size class.

>.|TRBV12-5|.|TRBJ2-2
TGTGCTAGTGGTTTGGTTCTGGAGGGAATTCCCGGGGAGCTGTTTTTT
CASGLVLEGIPGELFF
>many|TRBV28|.|TRBJ1-2
TGTGCCAGCAGTTTATTGGGGAAGGGCTACACCTTC
CASSLLGKGYTF
>many|TRBV2|TRBD1|TRBJ1-2
TGTGCCAGCAGTTCCGGGACAGGGGGCTACGGCTATGGCTACACCTTC
CASSSGTGGYGYGYTF
>many|TRBV18|.|TRBJ2-5
TGTGCCAGCTCACCAGAGAGGGAGACCCAGTACTTC
CASSPERETQYF
>many|TRBV2|TRBD2|TRBJ2-5
TGTGCCAGCAGGGGGATAGCGGGAGGACAAGAGACCCAGTACTTC
CASRGIAGGQETQYF
>.|TRBV7-3|TRBD2|TRBJ2-3
TGTGCCAGCAGCTTAGGTTCGGGAGGGCCTGATACGCAGTATTTT
CASSLGSGGPDTQYF
>few|TRBV12-3/TRBV12-4|TRBD1|TRBJ2-2
TGTGCCAGCAGTTTACCACAAACAGGGGCGAAGTACGGGGAGCTGTTTTTT
CASSLPQTGAKYGELFF
>many|TRBV3-1|.|TRBJ2-7
TGTGCCAGCAGCCAAGGGGCCCTAGCCTACGAGCAGTACTTC
CASSQGALAYEQYF
>many|TRBV11-1|.|TRBJ2-5
TGTGCCAGCAGCTTAGTGAGGGCCCGGGAGACCCAGTACTTC
CASSLVRARETQYF
>many|TRBV12-3/TRBV12-4|.|TRBJ2-2
TGTGCCAGCAGTTCAACAGGGACTGGCACCGGGGAGCTGTTTTTT
CASSSTGTGTGELFF
>.|TRBV4-1|.|TRBJ1-1
TGCGCCAGCAGCCAAGGCACTAATGGTGAAGCTTTCTTT
CASSQGTNGEAFF
>few|TRBV27|.|TRBJ2-7
TGTGCCAGCAACAACGACAGACCCTACGAGCAGTACTTC
CASNNDRPYEQYF
>.|TRBV4-1|.|TRBJ1-2
TGCGCCAGCAGCCAAAATGGGGCCTATGGCTACACCTTC
CASSQNGAYGYTF
>few|TRBV19|.|TRBJ1-1
TGTGCCAGTAGTGTCTGGGGGGTCCGTACTGAAGCTTTCTTT
CASSVWGVRTEAFF
>many|TRBV10-3|.|TRBJ2-3
TGTGCCATCAGCGAACGAAGGGAGGATACGCAGTATTTT
CAISERREDTQYF
>many|TRBV28|TRBD2|TRBJ2-5
TGTGCCAGCAGCATATTTGGGGACTACCTGGGCGAGACCCAGTACTTC
CASSIFGDYLGETQYF
>many|TRBV15|.|TRBJ1-1
TGTGCCACCAGCAATGGGCAGAGGAACACTGAAGCTTTCTTT
CATSNGQRNTEAFF
>.|TRBV28|.|TRBJ1-2
TGTGCCAGCACCTCTGGTGATAACTATGGCTACACCTTC
CASTSGDNYGYTF
>.|TRBV7-2|.|TRBJ2-3
TGTGCCAGCAGCTTGATCGGAACCGGGAGTATCGCAGATACGCAGTATTTT
CASSLIGTGSIADTQYF
>many|TRBV4-1|.|TRBJ2-1
TGCGCCAGCAGCCTTAGCGGTGCCTCCTACAATGAGCAGTTCTTC
CASSLSGASYNEQFF
>many|TRBV27|.|TRBJ2-1
TGTGCCAGCAGTTGGAAGCCCGGGCACTACAATGAGCAGTTCTTC
CASSWKPGHYNEQFF
>many|TRBV7-9|.|TRBJ2-5
TGTGCCAGCAGCACCTCACACCTAGAGACCCAGTACTTC
CASSTSHLETQYF
>many|TRBV20-1|.|TRBJ2-1
TGCAGTGCTCTAGGACCCTTACTACGCAATGAGCAGTTCTTC
CSALGPLLRNEQFF
>few|TRBV20-1|.|TRBJ1-3
TGCAGTGCTAGGGGACCTGGAAACACCATATATTTT
CSARGPGNTIYF
>few|TRBV27|.|TRBJ2-7
TGTGCCAGCAGTTTAGGACAGAGCAACGAGCAGTACTTC
CASSLGQSNEQYF
>many|TRBV6-1|.|TRBJ2-4
TGTGCCAGCAGTAGGGGACCCCCGAGGGCCAAAAACATTCAGTACTTC
CASSRGPPRAKNIQYF
>many|TRBV7-2|TRBD1|TRBJ1-2
TGTGCCAGCAGCCCTGACAGGGTGAGAGGCTACACCTTC
CASSPDRVRGYTF
>many|TRBV18|.|TRBJ1-5
TGTGCCAGCTCACCACTGCAGGGAGGCAATCAGCCCCAGCATTTT
CASSPLQGGNQPQHF
>.|TRBV27|.|TRBJ2-3
TGTGCCAGCAGTTTGTACCGGGACCCCGGGTCGGGAGATACGCAGTATTTT
CASSLYRDPGSGDTQYF
>few|TRBV20-1|TRBD1|TRBJ2-7
TGCAGTGCTGGACCCCGGGACAGGGCACTCCCATTCCCAGCCTACGAGCAGTACTTC
CSAGPRDRALPFPAYEQYF
>many|TRBV29-1|TRBD1|TRBJ2-3
TGCAGCGTTTTGGGACAGACAAGCACAGATACGCAGTATTTT
CSVLGQTSTDTQYF
>few|TRBV7-2|.|TRBJ1-5
TGTGCCAGCAGTCCCACTCAGGTATATCAGCCCCAGCATTTT
CASSPTQVYQPQHF
>many|TRBV11-2|.|TRBJ2-1
TGTGCCAGCAGCTTAGCCATAGCGTCGACCTTCTACAATGAGCAGTTCTTC
CASSLAIASTFYNEQFF
>many|TRBV19|TRBD1|TRBJ1-1
TGTGCCAGTCGGTTGCAGGGGGAGGACACTGAAGCTTTCTTT
CASRLQGEDTEAFF
>.|TRBV11-3|TRBD2|TRBJ2-3
TGTGCCAGCAGCTTGGGACTAGCGGGAGTTTTTCACTTCACAGATACGCAGTATTTT
CASSLGLAGVFHFTDTQYF
>.|TRBV20-1|TRBD1|TRBJ2-7
TGCAGTGCCCTCCCCGGGGACAGGGTGCGCGACGAGCAGTACTTC
CSALPGDRVRDEQYF
>few|TRBV5-1|.|TRBJ2-5
TGCGCCAGCAGCTACCTTTCAACCCAGTACTTC
CASSYLSTQYF
>few|TRBV18|.|TRBJ2-3
TGTGCCAGCTCACCGCGGGACTCCTCAGATACGCAGTATTTT
CASSPRDSSDTQYF
>once|TRBV6-2/TRBV6-3|TRBD2|TRBJ2-3
TGTGCCAGTAGCGGGAGTATAGATACGCAGTATTTT
CASSGSIDTQYF
>many|TRBV18|TRBD1|TRBJ1-4
TGTGCCAGCTCACCCGACAGGGCCCATGAAAAACTGTTTTTT
CASSPDRAHEKLFF
>many|TRBV7-3|TRBD2|TRBJ2-3
TGTGCCAGCAGTATACTAGCGGGAGGTGGCGCAGATACGCAGTATTTT
CASSILAGGGADTQYF
>few|TRBV12-3/TRBV12-4|.|TRBJ2-1
TGTGCCAGCAGGGGGGCTGCCTACAATGAGCAGTTCTTC
CASRGAAYNEQFF
>.|TRBV5-5|.|TRBJ2-7
TGTGCCAGCAGCTTGTATGGAGGGAGGTCGACCGAGCAGTACTTC
CASSLYGGRSTEQYF
>.|TRBV7-9|.|TRBJ1-2
TGTGCCAGCAGAGGGAGGCCCCTTAGCTATGGCTACACCTTC
CASRGRPLSYGYTF
>many|TRBV24-1|TRBD2|TRBJ2-1
TGTGCCACCAGTGACTCAGGACTAGCGGAACTCTACAATGAGCAGTTCTTC
CATSDSGLAELYNEQFF
>many|TRBV6-1|.|TRBJ2-1
TGTGCCAGCAGAAATATCCATGAGCAGTTCTTC
CASRNIHEQFF
>many|TRBV28|TRBD1|TRBJ2-5
TGTGCCAGCAGCGGTACAGGGGTCGAGACCCAGTACTTC
CASSGTGVETQYF
>few|TRBV7-9|.|TRBJ1-6
TGTGCCAGCAGCCGAAACGACAGGAATAATTCACCCCTCCACTTT
CASSRNDRNNSPLHF
>.|TRBV29-1|TRBD1|TRBJ1-1
TGCAGCGTTGAAGTTGCAGGGGGAGCTTTCTTT
CSVEVAGGAFF
>.|TRBV27|.|TRBJ2-7
TGTGCCAGCAGCTCGGGACCCAGGAGCTCCTACGAGCAGTACTTC
CASSSGPRSSYEQYF
>many|TRBV5-1|.|TRBJ2-7
TGCGCCAGCAGCTACCATCCAAACACCTACGAGCAGTACTTC
CASSYHPNTYEQYF
>.|TRBV27|TRBD2|TRBJ2-7
TGTGCCAGCAGTCCACTAGCGGGAGCATACGAGCAGTACTTC
CASSPLAGAYEQYF
>.|TRBV29-1|.|TRBJ2-5
TGCAGCGTCATCACCGGGACACAAAAAGAGACCCAGTACTTC
CSVITGTQKETQYF
>.|TRBV11-2|TRBD2|TRBJ2-7
TGTGCCAGCAGCTTAGAGGCGGGAGAGGTGAAAGAGCAGTACTTC
CASSLEAGEVKEQYF
>many|TRBV12-3/TRBV12-4|.|TRBJ2-1
TGTGCCAGCAGCTCCGGGACAAACTCCTACAATGAGCAGTTCTTC
CASSSGTNSYNEQFF
>many|TRBV18|TRBD2|TRBJ2-5
TGTGCCAGCAGCCGTACTAGCGGACAAGAGACCCAGTACTTC
CASSRTSGQETQYF
>few|TRBV6-1|TRBD2|TRBJ2-3
TGTGCCAGCAGTAACGGACTAGCGGTTCACAAGGGTTGCACAGATACGCAGTATTTT
CASSNGLAVHKGCTDTQYF
>few|TRBV19|.|TRBJ1-1
TGTGCCAGTAGTATGGGCACTGAAGCTTTCTTT
CASSMGTEAFF
>many|TRBV5-1|TRBD2|TRBJ2-3
TGCGCCAGCAGCCCAAGGACTAGCGGGAGGGACACAGATACGCAGTATTTT
CASSPRTSGRDTDTQYF
>.|TRBV27|.|TRBJ2-1
TGTGCCAGCAGTTTAGGGATCAGCTCCTACAATGAGCAGTTCTTC
CASSLGISSYNEQFF